These T cell receptor beta chains were read from a single sample in a study of blood T cell repertoires in COVID-19. Method: immunoSEQ multiplex PCR; TCRdb's copy keeps in-frame clones and lacks some. The sample has some 310,000 clones, around 90% seen once. Material: peripheral blood. These receptor sequences come from a man aged 50 to 59 with active or convalescent COVID-19. The CDR3 runs from the conserved cysteine through the conserved F or W. The order of the fields is D gene, J gene, V gene, clone size, CDR3 DNA, CDR3 protein. A D gene is named only where the DNA matches it firmly. Clone size is given for some rows only: seen once, a few or many times, or a class if the clone is expanded.

TRBD2 | TRBJ2-7 | TRBV7-2 | . | TGTGCCAGCAGCCCCAGACTAGCGGGGGACCACGAGCAGTACTTC | CASSPRLAGDHEQYF
. | TRBJ1-2 | TRBV15 | . | TGTGCCACCAGAGATACTACTAACTATGGCTACACCTTC | CATRDTTNYGYTF
. | TRBJ2-6 | TRBV19 | . | TGTGCCAGTAGTACGACACTGGCTGGGGCCAACGTCCTGACTTTC | CASSTTLAGANVLTF
TRBD1 | TRBJ1-2 | TRBV28 | . | TGTGCCAGCAGGAAGCAGGGGGCGCAAGGTGGCTACACCTTC | CASRKQGAQGGYTF
TRBD2 | TRBJ2-7 | TRBV9 | . | TGTGCCAGCAGCGTAGACTACGGGACTAGCGGGAGTTCCGAGCAGTACTTC | CASSVDYGTSGSSEQYF
TRBD1 | TRBJ1-1 | TRBV19 | . | TGTGCCAGTAGTAGGGACAGGGATAAGAACACTGAAGCTTTCTTT | CASSRDRDKNTEAFF
TRBD1 | TRBJ1-2 | TRBV2 | . | TGTGCCAGCAGCCGGACAGGGGATGGCTACACCTTC | CASSRTGDGYTF
TRBD1 | TRBJ2-7 | TRBV9 | . | TGTGCCAGCAGCCCCGGGACAGGGTCGGGACAGTACTTC | CASSPGTGSGQYF
. | TRBJ2-7 | TRBV5-5 | . | TGTGCCAGCAGGCCTGGACACGGCTACGAGCAGTACTTC | CASRPGHGYEQYF
. | TRBJ1-3 | TRBV2 | . | TGTGCCAGCAGTGGTTTGGGCTTCTCTGGAAACACCATATATTTT | CASSGLGFSGNTIYF
TRBD1 | TRBJ1-1 | TRBV28 | . | TGTGCCAGCACCTACCAGGACAGGAGGGGGGCTTTCTTT | CASTYQDRRGAFF
. | TRBJ2-2 | TRBV4-2 | . | TGTGCCAGCAGCCAAGATCGGGGAAACACCGGGGAGCTGTTTTTT | CASSQDRGNTGELFF
. | TRBJ1-6 | TRBV5-4 | . | TGTGCCAGCAGCTATTATTCCAGCTCCTATAATTCACCCCTCCACTTT | CASSYYSSSYNSPLHF
. | TRBJ2-7 | TRBV30 | once | TGTGCCTGGGACCAGGGATCTACCTACGAGCAGTACTTC | CAWDQGSTYEQYF
. | TRBJ1-4 | TRBV30 | . | TGTGCCTGGAGTGTCGGCGGTAATGAAAAACTGTTTTTT | CAWSVGGNEKLFF
. | TRBJ1-6 | TRBV4-1 | . | TGCGCCAGCAGCCAAGATCGCACAGATAATTCACCCCTCCACTTT | CASSQDRTDNSPLHF
. | TRBJ1-2 | TRBV5-4 | . | TGTGCCAGCAGCTTGGGTGCCGGTGACTATGGCTACACCTTC | CASSLGAGDYGYTF
. | TRBJ1-1 | TRBV30 | . | TGTGCCTGGATGCGGGGGCGAGACACTGAAGCTTTCTTT | CAWMRGRDTEAFF
. | TRBJ2-5 | TRBV20-1 | . | TGCAGTGCGAAGGGGCGCGAGACCCAGTACTTC | CSAKGRETQYF
. | TRBJ2-5 | TRBV19 | . | TGTGCCAGTTTAGGACAGAATCAAGAGACCCAGTACTTC | CASLGQNQETQYF
. | TRBJ1-4 | TRBV7-9 | . | TGTGCCAGCAGCAAACGGTCGGGCAGGGAAACTAATGAAAAACTGTTTTTT | CASSKRSGRETNEKLFF
TRBD2 | TRBJ2-1 | TRBV7-3 | . | TGTGCCAGCAGCCCTAGCGGGGGGCAGTACAATGAGCAGTTCTTC | CASSPSGGQYNEQFF
. | TRBJ2-1 | TRBV7-3 | once | TGTGCCAGCAGCTCCACTCGACAGCCCTACAATGAGCAGTTCTTC | CASSSTRQPYNEQFF
. | TRBJ1-5 | TRBV5-5 | . | TGTGCCAGCAGCCCAGACTTTCAGCCCCAGCATTTT | CASSPDFQPQHF
. | TRBJ1-5 | TRBV6-2/TRBV6-3 | . | TGTGCCAGCAGTTACGTGGCAGGGGTGTCACGAAATCAGCCCCAGCATTTT | CASSYVAGVSRNQPQHF
. | TRBJ2-2 | TRBV5-1 | . | TGCGCCAGCAGCTCAGACAGTTTCACCGGGGAGCTGTTTTTT | CASSSDSFTGELFF
. | TRBJ1-5 | TRBV7-9 | once | TGTGCCAGCAGCTTAATAAATCAGCCCCAGCATTTT | CASSLINQPQHF
TRBD2 | TRBJ2-1 | TRBV27 | . | TGTGCCAGCAGTTTAATCTCACGGGGGGTGTACAATGAGCAGTTCTTC | CASSLISRGVYNEQFF
TRBD1 | TRBJ1-1 | TRBV19 | few | TGTGCCAGTGCAATTGGGTGGGACAGTGACACTGAAGCTTTCTTT | CASAIGWDSDTEAFF
TRBD1 | TRBJ2-7 | TRBV28 | . | TGTGCCAGCAGTGTTGGACAGGGGAAGGTAGCCTACGAGCAGTACTTC | CASSVGQGKVAYEQYF
TRBD2 | TRBJ2-3 | TRBV2 | . | TGTGCCAGCAGCGGTCAGGGGACGGGGGGGACAGATACGCAGTATTTT | CASSGQGTGGTDTQYF
TRBD1 | TRBJ1-2 | TRBV5-1 | . | TGCGCCAGCAGTTCCGGGACAGCTAACTATGGCTACACCTTC | CASSSGTANYGYTF
. | TRBJ2-7 | TRBV5-4 | once | TGTGCCAGCAGCTTGGGACAGGATACCTACGAGCAGTACTTC | CASSLGQDTYEQYF
. | TRBJ2-4 | TRBV28 | . | TGTGCCAGCAGTCAGAGCGGGCTTGGGGTCGAAAACATTCAGTACTTC | CASSQSGLGVENIQYF
. | TRBJ2-2 | TRBV14 | . | TGTGCCAGCAGCCACCGAGGGTACACCGGGGAGCTGTTTTTT | CASSHRGYTGELFF
. | TRBJ1-1 | TRBV4-1 | few | TGCGCCAGCAGCTTAGACAGGACGAACACTGAAGCTTTCTTT | CASSLDRTNTEAFF
TRBD1 | TRBJ1-1 | TRBV6-1 | . | TGTGCCAGCAGTGAACGACAGGGGAGGTTAGCTTTCTTT | CASSERQGRLAFF
. | TRBJ2-7 | TRBV18 | . | TGTGCCAGCTCACCGGGGGGGCGGGTCTACGAGCAGTACTTC | CASSPGGRVYEQYF
TRBD1 | TRBJ1-1 | TRBV5-1 | . | TGCGCCAGCACCCAGGGGGCCCCTATGAACACTGAAGCTTTCTTT | CASTQGAPMNTEAFF
. | TRBJ2-5 | TRBV5-1 | . | TGCGCCAGCAGCTTGGGGTCAGGGCAAGAGACCCAGTACTTC | CASSLGSGQETQYF
TRBD2 | TRBJ2-1 | TRBV2 | . | TGTGCCAGCAGACCCCTAGCGGGAGTTGGCAATGAGCAGTTCTTC | CASRPLAGVGNEQFF
TRBD2 | TRBJ2-5 | TRBV6-1 | . | TGTGCCAGCAGTGAGGACGTGGCGGCGGGAGCGGACCAAGAGACCCAGTACTTC | CASSEDVAAGADQETQYF
. | TRBJ2-6 | TRBV7-2 | once | TGTGCCAGCAGGCTATCGGGGGCCAACGTCCTGACTTTC | CASRLSGANVLTF
. | TRBJ2-1 | TRBV5-1 | . | TGCGCCAGCAGCTCTAGGAATGAGCAGTTCTTC | CASSSRNEQFF
. | TRBJ1-1 | TRBV10-3 | . | TGTGCCACCACCGGACCTGGAGGGAACACTGAAGCTTTCTTT | CATTGPGGNTEAFF
. | TRBJ1-3 | TRBV5-6 | . | TGTGCCAGCAGCTTGGGACTCACGAGCTCTGGAAACACCATATATTTT | CASSLGLTSSGNTIYF
TRBD2 | TRBJ2-2 | TRBV7-2 | . | TGTGCCAGCAGCCCCCCGTGGGGACTAGCGGGGGGAACCGGGGAGCTGTTTTTT | CASSPPWGLAGGTGELFF
TRBD1 | TRBJ1-2 | TRBV5-1 | . | TGCGCCAGCAGCTTGGCAGGGGGCGATGGCTACACCTTC | CASSLAGGDGYTF
. | TRBJ2-7 | TRBV2 | once | TGTGCCAGCAGTGAACTTACTGGCGAGCAGTACTTC | CASSELTGEQYF
. | TRBJ2-7 | TRBV5-1 | . | TGCGCCAGCAGCATTGCGATGAACCCCGGACTTTTATCCTACGAGCAGTACTTC | CASSIAMNPGLLSYEQYF
TRBD1 | TRBJ1-2 | TRBV29-1 | . | TGCAGCGTCCCCGACAGGGGCTATGGCTACACCTTC | CSVPDRGYGYTF
TRBD2 | TRBJ2-3 | TRBV7-9 | . | TGTGCCAGCAGCCAACAGGGTAGCGGGAGAGCTCATACGCAGTATTTT | CASSQQGSGRAHTQYF
TRBD1 | TRBJ2-7 | TRBV4-3 | . | TGCGCCAGCAGCCAAGACAGGACAGGGGATTACGAGCAGTACTTC | CASSQDRTGDYEQYF
TRBD2 | TRBJ2-3 | TRBV9 | . | TGTGCCAGCAGCGTAACTAGCGAAGCAACAGATACGCAGTATTTT | CASSVTSEATDTQYF
. | TRBJ1-5 | TRBV10-2 | . | TGCGCCAGCACCGGAGGAGAGAACCTGAATCAGCCCCAGCATTTT | CASTGGENLNQPQHF
. | TRBJ2-7 | TRBV29-1 | . | TGCAGCGTTGAGGAGGGTTCCTACGAGCAGTACTTC | CSVEEGSYEQYF
TRBD1 | TRBJ2-1 | TRBV30 | . | TGTGCCTGGAGTATACAGGGGGCTAATGAGCAGTTCTTC | CAWSIQGANEQFF
. | TRBJ2-7 | TRBV28 | . | TGTGCCAGCAGTTTAGCAGGGTACTACGAGCAGTACTTC | CASSLAGYYEQYF
TRBD1 | TRBJ2-5 | TRBV6-1 | . | TGTGCCAGCAGTGAGACAGGGAGAGAGACCCAGTACTTC | CASSETGRETQYF